A selection of T cell receptor beta chains follows, all from one sample in a study of shared clonotypes between healthy human individuals. The protocol was immunoSEQ multiplex PCR, while the TCRdb copy is restricted to in-frame clones and leaves out a portion. The table records 2 million or so clones, about 95% of them present only once. The sequenced sample consisted of naive CD8+ T cells sorted from blood. The receptors were gathered from a man younger than 35 in good health. The CDR3 runs from the conserved cysteine through the conserved F or W.

v_call	j_call	cdr3_aa
TRBV9	TRBJ2-1	CASTSRSDEQFF
TRBV5-1	TRBJ2-7	CASSPTRDEQYF
TRBV29-1	TRBJ2-1	CSGLGEGGEQFF
TRBV13	TRBJ2-7	CASSATNGQGSSYEQYF
TRBV6-5	TRBJ1-3	CASSYGGSGNTIYF
TRBV2	TRBJ1-2	CASSEESWTKDGYTF
TRBV30	TRBJ2-5	CAWGEETQYF
TRBV9	TRBJ1-2	CASSPQGAGYTF
TRBV27	TRBJ2-1	CASGLNRGLYNEQFF
TRBV27	TRBJ2-2	CASSLWDRGNTGELFF
TRBV27	TRBJ1-1	CASSPPGDGEAFF
TRBV7-2	TRBJ2-1	CASSPAFPGDNEQFF
TRBV18	TRBJ2-5	CASSPETRSRETQYF
TRBV30	TRBJ1-5	CAWSVGNEDNQPQHF
TRBV29-1	TRBJ2-2	CSVLPGLAPGELFF
TRBV10-3	TRBJ1-1	CAITLSAGAGTEAFF
TRBV15	TRBJ1-2	CATSRDDESNYGYTF
TRBV27	TRBJ2-7	CASSLAAGGPYEQYF
TRBV5-1	TRBJ2-3	CASSLVGGGTDTQYF
TRBV6-1	TRBJ2-2	CASSEALASWTGELFF
TRBV19	TRBJ1-1	CASSILSGMAEAFF
TRBV2	TRBJ2-7	CASLYSLAGGSPSYEQYF
TRBV30	TRBJ2-1	CAWSVQVPLAGGDNEQFF
TRBV27	TRBJ2-7	CASSITGNEQYF
TRBV4-1	TRBJ2-7	CASSQGITGYEQYF
TRBV19	TRBJ1-5	CASSIVPYNQPQHF
TRBV9	TRBJ1-1	CASSQGNTEAFF
TRBV7-9	TRBJ1-1	CASSSAPGQGEAFF
TRBV4-2	TRBJ2-5	CASSQFNNDETQYF
TRBV25-1	TRBJ2-3	CASSAAGHNTDTQYF
TRBV7-9	TRBJ2-1	CASSLEDLVNEQFF
TRBV4-1	TRBJ2-1	CASSQLIDEQFF
TRBV6-5	TRBJ2-5	CASSLVRDRGKTQYF
TRBV6-5	TRBJ1-2	CASSYSSGEVNYGYTF
TRBV10-3	TRBJ2-7	CAISESTYEQYF
TRBV10-2	TRBJ1-4	CASSEFLVTNEKLFF
TRBV18	TRBJ2-7	CASSPPGQDPTDEQYF
TRBV14	TRBJ1-1	CASSQFLRQLDRTGENTEAFF
TRBV5-6	TRBJ2-2	CASSLGAGKLFF
TRBV2	TRBJ2-7	CASSDVFGQGWNEQYF
TRBV6-1	TRBJ2-7	CASSEDLVGTGVYEQYF
TRBV7-9	TRBJ2-7	CASSARQGPIYEQYF
TRBV9	TRBJ2-7	CASSVTSGVEQYF
TRBV30	TRBJ1-6	CAWSSGTGNSPLHF
TRBV28	TRBJ2-7	CASSLWGTYDEQYF
TRBV9	TRBJ2-1	CASTLTEGLYNEQFF
TRBV11-2	TRBJ2-7	CASSDGSYEQYF
TRBV4-3	TRBJ2-7	CASSQDFVSSSEQYF
TRBV13	TRBJ1-3	CASSYENTIYF
TRBV19	TRBJ1-1	CASNFGQDEAFF
TRBV2	TRBJ1-6	CASRGQGNPPLHF
TRBV11-2	TRBJ2-7	CASSPRDSSYEQYF
TRBV19	TRBJ1-4	CASTDFGGLGEKLFF